This note documents a single T cell receptor (beta chain) sequence. These data belong to a study of T cell changes during pregnancy in multiple sclerosis. Profiled with immunoSEQ multiplex PCR; TCRdb holds only in-frame clones, not every one. Among about 67,000 clones listed, about 90% were seen once. The CDR3 is 13 amino acids. Germline V CDR1 and CDR2: SGHAT, FQDESV (reference sequence). The V and J ends lost 6 bases and 10 bases respectively, with 16 bases between them. The TCR sequence derives from a female donor in good health, enrolled as a control in a pregnancy study. Specimen: peripheral blood, collected in the second trimester of pregnancy. The chain has TRBV11-1 and TRBJ2-1, with D possibly being TRBD2 (5 bases). The CDR3 sequence is CASSHGIPREQFF. The CDR3 DNA reads as TGTGCCAGCAGTCACGGGATCCCTCGGGAGCAGTTCTTC. Full variable domain (remainder filled in from reference TRBV11-1 and TRBJ2-1): EAEVAQSPRYKITEKSQAVAFWCDPISGHATLYWYRQILGQGPELLVQFQDESVVDDSQLPKDRFSAERLKGVDSTLKIQPAELGDSAMYLCASSHGIPREQFFGPGTRLTVL.